This T cell receptor (beta chain) is from a study of T-cell reconstitution after alpha-beta-depleted transplantation in children. Construction of the TCRbeta library involved unique molecular identifiers. From the PCR reads, TCRdb called clonotypes with MiXCR, one entry per CDR3 protein. The profile shows about 500,000 distinct CDR3 sequences, less than 35% of them singletons. Germline trimming cut 4 bases from V and 0 bases from J; bases unmatched to any gene: 5. Looked up from germline, CDR1 is SGHVS and CDR2 is FNYEAQ. The CDR3 has 16 amino acids. This clonotype was recorded a few times. The sequencing used PBMCs from the stem cell graft donor, collected from the stem cell graft. This sequence joins TRBV7-6 and TRBJ2-3; 9 bases match TRBD2. The clonotype was recovered from a human donor who donated a stem cell graft to a child with aplastic anemia. The CDR3 loop is CASSSELAGSTDTQYF. The CDR3 coding sequence is TGTGCCAGCAGCTCCGAGCTAGCGGGAAGCACAGATACGCAGTATTTT.